This is a list of T cell receptor beta chains from one sample in a study of identical twins. TCRdb itself ran the 5' RACE reads through MiXCR, one entry per CDR3 protein. The repertoire holds 1.5 million to 2 million distinct CDR3 sequences, about 31% seen once, with about 0.27% in the top ten. Sequencing used cord blood. The receptors come from a newborn girl in good health. CDR3s include the opening cysteine and the closing phenylalanine or tryptophan. A D gene is named only where the DNA matches it firmly. Clone size is stated in some rows and not others, as once, few, many or a class when expanded.

>TRBD1|TRBJ1-2|15|TRBV18|NA
CASSPLPGQNYGYTF
TGTGCCAGCTCACCCCTACCGGGACAGAACTATGGCTACACCTTC
>NA|TRBJ2-2|17|TRBV15|NA
CATSRDVGEANTGELFF
TGTGCCACCAGCAGAGATGTCGGGGAGGCGAACACCGGGGAGCTGTTTTTT
>NA|TRBJ2-1|16|TRBV14|NA
CASSLGRFPLYNEQFF
TGTGCCAGCAGCTTGGGAAGGTTCCCCCTTTACAATGAGCAGTTCTTC
>NA|TRBJ2-5|13|TRBV2|NA
CASSEDRYGTQYF
TGTGCCAGCAGCGAGGACAGATACGGGACCCAGTACTTC
>NA|TRBJ2-7|12|TRBV27|many
CASSFGSEEQYF
TGTGCCAGCAGTTTCGGTTCTGAAGAGCAGTACTTC
>TRBD1|TRBJ2-1|16|TRBV4-1|NA
CASSQPTGGRYNEQFF
TGCGCCAGCAGCCAACCGACAGGGGGGAGGTACAATGAGCAGTTCTTC
>TRBD2|TRBJ2-3|15|TRBV20-1|few
CSASERGKSTDTQYF
TGCAGTGCTTCCGAGCGGGGAAAAAGCACAGATACGCAGTATTTT
>NA|TRBJ2-5|13|TRBV3-1|few
CASSQDVEETQYF
TGTGCCAGCAGCCAAGATGTTGAGGAGACCCAGTACTTC
>NA|TRBJ2-3|15|TRBV11-2|NA
CASSAPRRRTDTHYF
TGTGCCAGCAGCGCGCCTCGGAGGCGCACAGATACGCACTATTTT
>TRBD2|TRBJ2-4|17|TRBV5-6|few
CASSLWSSSGGKNIQYF
TGTGCCAGCAGCTTGTGGTCGTCTAGCGGGGGGAAAAACATTCAGTACTTC
>TRBD2|TRBJ2-1|19|TRBV3-1|few
CASSRRGLADLSSYNEQFF
TGTGCCAGCAGCCGGAGGGGACTAGCCGACCTAAGCTCCTACAATGAGCAGTTCTTC
>TRBD1|TRBJ2-5|14|TRBV25-1|NA
CASSEGQGKETQYF
TGTGCCAGCAGTGAGGGACAGGGCAAAGAGACCCAGTACTTC
>NA|TRBJ2-3|15|TRBV5-1|few
CASSLDGPYTDTQYF
TGCGCCAGCAGCTTGGACGGCCCTTACACAGATACGCAGTATTTT
>TRBD1|TRBJ2-7|15|TRBV3-1|few
CASSSGQLGRYEQYF
TGTGCCAGCAGCTCGGGACAGCTGGGGAGATACGAGCAGTACTTC
>TRBD1|TRBJ1-2|15|TRBV29-1|NA
CSVGQGAHRGYGYTF
TGCAGCGTTGGGCAGGGGGCGCATCGGGGCTATGGCTACACCTTC
>TRBD2|TRBJ2-3|17|TRBV11-2|few
CASRLMGTSGRIDTQYF
TGTGCCAGCAGACTTATGGGGACTAGCGGGAGGATTGATACGCAGTATTTT
>NA|TRBJ2-1|16|TRBV29-1|once
CSVVFLRSAKDETQFF
TGCAGCGTTGTTTTTTTGAGATCGGCGAAAGATGAGACCCAGTTCTTC
>TRBD2|TRBJ2-1|17|TRBV20-1|NA
CSAKRPQILSGPNEQFF
TGCAGTGCTAAAAGGCCCCAAATCCTTAGCGGGCCCAATGAGCAGTTCTTC
>NA|TRBJ1-2|15|TRBV7-9|few
CASSLEVDRSYGYTF
TGTGCCAGCAGCTTGGAGGTAGACAGGAGCTATGGCTACACCTTC
>NA|TRBJ1-1|12|TRBV9|NA
CASSREVGEAFF
TGTGCCAGCAGCCGCGAGGTAGGTGAAGCTTTCTTT
>NA|TRBJ1-4|12|TRBV20-1|NA
CSANGMGEKLFF
TGCAGTGCTAACGGGATGGGAGAAAAACTGTTTTTT
>NA|TRBJ1-6|10|TRBV27|few
CASSDSPLHF
TGTGCCAGCAGTGATTCACCCCTCCACTTT
>NA|TRBJ2-5|20|TRBV27|few
CASSKLPSLRPTKNQETQYF
TGTGCCAGCAGTAAACTCCCTAGTCTTAGGCCGACGAAGAATCAAGAGACCCAGTACTTC
>TRBD1|TRBJ1-1|14|TRBV12-3/TRBV12-4|few
CASSKQGTDTEAFF
TGTGCCAGCAGCAAACAGGGGACGGACACTGAAGCTTTCTTT
>NA|TRBJ2-1|17|TRBV20-1|few
CSARDPGPSSSYNEQFF
TGCAGTGCTAGAGACCCCGGACCGTCGAGCTCCTACAATGAGCAGTTCTTC
>NA|TRBJ2-7|12|TRBV29-1|few
CSVASTGYEQYF
TGCAGCGTGGCCTCGACAGGTTACGAGCAGTACTTC
>TRBD2|TRBJ2-7|14|TRBV20-1|NA
CSARVAGPYYEQYF
TGCAGTGCTAGAGTAGCGGGGCCTTACTACGAGCAGTACTTC
>TRBD1|TRBJ1-2|16|TRBV7-9|NA
CASSFPLTGGGYGYTF
TGTGCCAGCAGCTTCCCCCTGACAGGGGGCGGGTATGGCTACACCTTC
>NA|TRBJ1-5|15|TRBV7-2|few
CASSLTYFSNQPQHF
TGTGCCAGCAGCTTAACATACTTTAGCAATCAGCCCCAGCATTTT
>NA|TRBJ1-2|19|TRBV14|NA
CASSQRVSGTPLSFYGYTF
TGTGCCAGCAGCCAAAGGGTCTCCGGGACTCCCTTGAGTTTCTATGGCTACACCTTC
>NA|TRBJ1-1|13|TRBV7-6|NA
CAGSLNGQTEAFF
TGTGCCGGCAGCTTAAACGGACAGACTGAAGCTTTCTTT
>TRBD1|TRBJ1-5|16|TRBV7-7|few
CASSRSRGPRNQPQHF
TGTGCCAGCAGCCGATCCAGGGGGCCTCGCAATCAGCCCCAGCATTTT
>TRBD2|TRBJ2-1|15|TRBV20-1|NA
CSARDLGGGANEQFF
TGCAGTGCTAGAGATCTGGGCGGGGGGGCAAATGAGCAGTTCTTC
>NA|TRBJ1-6|16|TRBV5-1|few
CASSLPLSSYNSPLHF
TGCGCCAGCAGCTTGCCTCTCAGCTCCTATAATTCACCCCTCCACTTT
>TRBD2|TRBJ2-7|13|TRBV29-1|few
CSVEGEGPYEQYF
TGCAGCGTTGAAGGGGAGGGCCCCTACGAGCAGTACTTC
>TRBD2|TRBJ2-5|15|TRBV4-1|NA
CASSPRLAGLETQYF
TGCGCCAGCAGCCCACGTCTAGCGGGACTAGAGACCCAGTACTTC
>TRBD1|TRBJ2-7|12|TRBV27|few
CASKNRGYEQYF
TGTGCCAGCAAGAACAGGGGCTACGAGCAGTACTTC
>NA|TRBJ2-3|15|TRBV6-5|few
CASSIDRPSTDTQYF
TGTGCCAGCAGCATCGACAGGCCTAGCACAGATACGCAGTATTTT
>NA|TRBJ1-4|15|TRBV3-1|NA
CASGLQSPTNEKLFF
TGTGCCAGCGGGTTACAGTCGCCAACTAATGAAAAACTGTTTTTT
>TRBD2|TRBJ2-3|16|TRBV7-2|NA
CTSSLDGLAGGNTQYF
TGTACCAGCAGCTTAGACGGACTAGCGGGAGGGAATACGCAGTATTTT
>NA|TRBJ2-5|18|TRBV3-1|few
CASSQDRTFYPYQETQYF
TGTGCCAGCAGCCAAGATAGGACTTTCTATCCATACCAAGAGACCCAGTACTTC
>TRBD2|TRBJ2-1|16|TRBV28|NA
CASSFFGTSVHNEQFF
TGTGCCAGCAGTTTTTTTGGGACTAGCGTCCACAATGAGCAGTTCTTC
>TRBD1|TRBJ2-5|15|TRBV5-5|few
CASSFMGTGKETQYF
TGTGCCAGCAGCTTCATGGGGACAGGGAAAGAGACCCAGTACTTC
>TRBD2|TRBJ2-3|16|TRBV9|NA
CASSPNSGRLRDTQYF
TGTGCCAGCAGCCCCAATAGCGGGAGACTTCGGGATACGCAGTATTTT